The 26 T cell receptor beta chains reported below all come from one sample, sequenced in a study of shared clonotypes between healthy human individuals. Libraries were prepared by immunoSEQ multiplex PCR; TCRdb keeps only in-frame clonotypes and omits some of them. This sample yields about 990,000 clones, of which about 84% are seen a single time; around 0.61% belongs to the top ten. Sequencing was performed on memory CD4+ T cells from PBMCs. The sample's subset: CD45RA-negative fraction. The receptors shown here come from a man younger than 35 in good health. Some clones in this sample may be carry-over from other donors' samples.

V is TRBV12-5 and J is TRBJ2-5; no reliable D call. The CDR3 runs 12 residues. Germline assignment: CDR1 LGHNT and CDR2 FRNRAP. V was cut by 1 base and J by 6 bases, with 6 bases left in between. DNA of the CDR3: TGTGCTAGTGGTTTGGAGATAAAGACCCAGTACTTC. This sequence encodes CASGLEIKTQYF. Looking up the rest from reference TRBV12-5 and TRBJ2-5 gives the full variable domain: DARVTQTPRHKVTEMGQEVTMRCQPILGHNTVFWYRQTMMQGLELLAYFRNRAPLDDSGMPKDRFSAEMPDATLATLKIQPSEPRDSAVYFCASGLEIKTQYFGPGTRLLVL.

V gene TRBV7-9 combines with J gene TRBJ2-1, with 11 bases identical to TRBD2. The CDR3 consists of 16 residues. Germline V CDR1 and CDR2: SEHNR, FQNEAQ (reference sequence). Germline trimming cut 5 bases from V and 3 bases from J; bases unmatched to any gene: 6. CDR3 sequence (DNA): TGTGCCAGCAGCCCCAAGGGACTAGCGGACTACAATGAGCAGTTCTTC. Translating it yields CASSPKGLADYNEQFF.

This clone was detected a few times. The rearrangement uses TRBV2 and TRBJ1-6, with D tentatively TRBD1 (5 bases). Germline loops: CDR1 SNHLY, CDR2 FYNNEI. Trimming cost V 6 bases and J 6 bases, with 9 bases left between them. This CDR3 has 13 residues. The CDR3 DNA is TGTGCCAGCAGAAGACAGCCTAATTCACCCCTCCACTTT. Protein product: CASRRQPNSPLHF.

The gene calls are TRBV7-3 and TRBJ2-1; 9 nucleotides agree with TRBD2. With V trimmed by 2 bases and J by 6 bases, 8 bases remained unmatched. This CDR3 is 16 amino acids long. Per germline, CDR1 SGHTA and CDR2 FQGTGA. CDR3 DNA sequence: TGTGCCAGCAGCTTAGTTGGCGGGAGGGCACTCAATGAGCAGTTCTTC. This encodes CASSLVGGRALNEQFF.

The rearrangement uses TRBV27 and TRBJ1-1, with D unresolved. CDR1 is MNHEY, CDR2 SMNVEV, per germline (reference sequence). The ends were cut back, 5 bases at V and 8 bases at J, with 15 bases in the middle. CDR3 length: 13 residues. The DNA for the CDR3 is TGTGCCAGCAGTGTCCGGGAGCCGGGGGAAGCTTTCTTT. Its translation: CASSVREPGEAFF.

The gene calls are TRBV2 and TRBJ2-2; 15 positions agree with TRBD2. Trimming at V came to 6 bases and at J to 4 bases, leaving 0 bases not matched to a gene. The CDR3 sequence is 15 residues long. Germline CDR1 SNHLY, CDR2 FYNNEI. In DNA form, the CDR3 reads TGTGCCAGCAGGGGACTAGCGGGAGGCACCGGGGAGCTGTTTTTT. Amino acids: CASRGLAGGTGELFF.

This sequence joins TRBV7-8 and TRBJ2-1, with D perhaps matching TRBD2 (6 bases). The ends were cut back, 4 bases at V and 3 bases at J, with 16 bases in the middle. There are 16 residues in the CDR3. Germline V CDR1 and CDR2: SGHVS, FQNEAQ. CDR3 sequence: CASSSTVAEIYNEQFF. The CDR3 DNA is TGTGCCAGCAGCTCGACAGTAGCGGAGATCTACAATGAGCAGTTCTTC.

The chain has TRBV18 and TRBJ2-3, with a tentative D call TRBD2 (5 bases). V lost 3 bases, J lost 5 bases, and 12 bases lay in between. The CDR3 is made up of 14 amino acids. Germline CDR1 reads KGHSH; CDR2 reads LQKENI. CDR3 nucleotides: TGTGCCAGCTCACCCCCCGCCGGGGTAGATACGCAGTATTTT. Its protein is CASSPPAGVDTQYF.

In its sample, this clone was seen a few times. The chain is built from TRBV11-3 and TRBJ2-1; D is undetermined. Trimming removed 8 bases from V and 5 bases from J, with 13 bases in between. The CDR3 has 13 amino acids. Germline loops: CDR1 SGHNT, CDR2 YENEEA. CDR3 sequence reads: CASGTGPHNEQFF. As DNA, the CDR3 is TGTGCCAGCGGAACGGGCCCTCACAATGAGCAGTTCTTC.

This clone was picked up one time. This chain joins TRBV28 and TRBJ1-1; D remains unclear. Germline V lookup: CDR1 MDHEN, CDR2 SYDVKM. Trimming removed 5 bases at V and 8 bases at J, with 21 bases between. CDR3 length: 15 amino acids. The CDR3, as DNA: TGTGCCAGCAGTCTCTTGACACGCAGGTTTAACGAAGCTTTCTTT. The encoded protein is CASSLLTRRFNEAFF.

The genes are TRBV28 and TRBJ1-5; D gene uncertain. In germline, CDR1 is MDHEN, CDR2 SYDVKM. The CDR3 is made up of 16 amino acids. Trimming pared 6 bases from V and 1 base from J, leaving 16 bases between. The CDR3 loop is CASSPLDRLSNQPQHF. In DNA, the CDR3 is TGTGCCAGCAGCCCCCTGGATAGGTTGAGCAATCAGCCCCAGCATTTT.

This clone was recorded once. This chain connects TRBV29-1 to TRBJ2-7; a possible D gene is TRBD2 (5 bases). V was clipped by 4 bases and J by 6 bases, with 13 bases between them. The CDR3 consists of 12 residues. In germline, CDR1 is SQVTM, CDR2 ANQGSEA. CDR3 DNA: TGCAGCGTTGGTGCCGGGGTCGCCGAGCAGTACTTC. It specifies CSVGAGVAEQYF.

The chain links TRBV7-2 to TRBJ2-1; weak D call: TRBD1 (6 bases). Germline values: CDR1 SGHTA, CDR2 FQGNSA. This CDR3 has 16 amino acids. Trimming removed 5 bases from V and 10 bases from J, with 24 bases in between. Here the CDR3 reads CASSAGGHTSTSEQFF. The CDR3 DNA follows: TGTGCCAGCAGCGCTGGGGGCCACACTTCCACATCAGAGCAGTTCTTC.

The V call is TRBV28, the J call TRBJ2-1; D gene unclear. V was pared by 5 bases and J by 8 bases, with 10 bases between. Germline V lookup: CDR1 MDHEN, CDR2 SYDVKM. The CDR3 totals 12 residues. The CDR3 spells CASSPLRDEQFF. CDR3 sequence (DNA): TGTGCCAGCAGTCCCCTCCGTGATGAGCAGTTCTTC. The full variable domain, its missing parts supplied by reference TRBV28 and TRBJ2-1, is DVKVTQSSRYLVKRTGEKVFLECVQDMDHENMFWYRQDPGLGLRLIYFSYDVKMKEKGDIPEGYSVSREKKERFSLILESASTNQTSMYLCASSPLRDEQFFGPGTRLTVL.

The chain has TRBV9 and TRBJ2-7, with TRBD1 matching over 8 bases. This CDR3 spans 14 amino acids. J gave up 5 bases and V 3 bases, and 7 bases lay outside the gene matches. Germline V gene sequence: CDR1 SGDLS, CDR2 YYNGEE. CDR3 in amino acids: CASSARDRNHEQYF. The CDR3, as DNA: TGTGCCAGCAGCGCCCGGGACAGGAACCACGAGCAGTACTTC.

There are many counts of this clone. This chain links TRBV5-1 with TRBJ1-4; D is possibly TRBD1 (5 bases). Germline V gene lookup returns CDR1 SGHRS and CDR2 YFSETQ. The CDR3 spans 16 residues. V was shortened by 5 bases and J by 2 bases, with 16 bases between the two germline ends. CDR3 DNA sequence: TGCGCCAGCAGACGAGGTGGAGGGACGACTAATGAAAAACTGTTTTTT. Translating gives CASRRGGGTTNEKLFF.

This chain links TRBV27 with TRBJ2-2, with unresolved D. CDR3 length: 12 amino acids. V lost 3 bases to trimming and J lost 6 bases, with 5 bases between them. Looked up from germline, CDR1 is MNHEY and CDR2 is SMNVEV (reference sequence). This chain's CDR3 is CASSFYAGELFF. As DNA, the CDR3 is TGTGCCAGCAGTTTTTACGCCGGGGAGCTGTTTTTT.

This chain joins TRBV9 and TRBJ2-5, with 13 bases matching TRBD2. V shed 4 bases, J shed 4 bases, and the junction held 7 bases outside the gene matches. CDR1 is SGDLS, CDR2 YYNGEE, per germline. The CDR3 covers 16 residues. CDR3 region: CASSQRTSGSAETQYF. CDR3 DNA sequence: TGTGCCAGCAGCCAACGGACTAGCGGGAGCGCAGAGACCCAGTACTTC.

The CDR3 reads CASSPEQPPREKLFF. The CDR3 DNA sequence: TGCGCCAGCAGCCCCGAACAACCACCTAGGGAAAAACTGTTTTTT. V usage is TRBV5-1 and J usage is TRBJ1-4; no clear D gene. The V gene's germline CDR1 is SGHRS and CDR2 YFSETQ. V was trimmed by 4 bases and J by 8 bases, leaving 18 bases between them. There are 15 residues in the CDR3.

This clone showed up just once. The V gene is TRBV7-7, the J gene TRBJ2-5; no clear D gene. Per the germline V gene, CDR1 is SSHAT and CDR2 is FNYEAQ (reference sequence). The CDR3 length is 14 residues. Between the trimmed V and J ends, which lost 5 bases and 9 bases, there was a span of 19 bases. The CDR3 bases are TGTGCCAGCAGCACCGGACCGGCGGACGCTCCCCAGTACTTC. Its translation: CASSTGPADAPQYF.

The CDR3 region has the DNA TGTGCCAGTAGTCAGCGGACTAGCCGGAATGTTAACACCGGGGAGCTGTTTTTT. Residues: CASSQRTSRNVNTGELFF. The V and J genes are TRBV19 and TRBJ2-2, with 8 bases fitting TRBD2. The CDR3 loop spans 18 amino acids. Germline V gene sequence: CDR1 LNHDA, CDR2 SQIVND (reference sequence). V trimming: 5 bases; J trimming: 2 bases; junction bases outside the gene matches: 13.

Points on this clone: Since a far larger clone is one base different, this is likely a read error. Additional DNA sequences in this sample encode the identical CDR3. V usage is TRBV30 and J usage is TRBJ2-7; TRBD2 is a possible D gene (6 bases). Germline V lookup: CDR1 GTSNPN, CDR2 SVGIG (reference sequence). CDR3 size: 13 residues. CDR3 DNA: TGCGCCTGGGCCCCCGGGCCCCGGGAGGAGCAGTACTTC. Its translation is CAWAPGPREEQYF.

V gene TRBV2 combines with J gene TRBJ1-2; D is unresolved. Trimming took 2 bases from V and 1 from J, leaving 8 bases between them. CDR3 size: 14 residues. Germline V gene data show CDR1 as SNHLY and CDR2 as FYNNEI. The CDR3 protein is CASSELQVNYGYTF. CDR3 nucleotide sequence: TGTGCCAGCAGTGAACTGCAGGTTAACTATGGCTACACCTTC.

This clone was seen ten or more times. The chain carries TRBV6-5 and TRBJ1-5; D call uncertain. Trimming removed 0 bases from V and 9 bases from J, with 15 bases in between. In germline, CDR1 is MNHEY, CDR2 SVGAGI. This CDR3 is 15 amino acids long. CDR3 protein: CASSYSRSSLGPQHF. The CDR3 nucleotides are TGTGCCAGCAGTTACTCTCGGAGCTCCCTAGGGCCCCAGCATTTT.

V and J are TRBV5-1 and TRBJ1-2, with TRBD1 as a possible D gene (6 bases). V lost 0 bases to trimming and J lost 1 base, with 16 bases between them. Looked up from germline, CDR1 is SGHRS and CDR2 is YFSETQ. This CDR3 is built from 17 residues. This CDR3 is CASSLDPSGRGNYGYTF. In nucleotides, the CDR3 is TGCGCCAGCAGCTTGGATCCTTCTGGCAGGGGTAACTATGGCTACACCTTC.

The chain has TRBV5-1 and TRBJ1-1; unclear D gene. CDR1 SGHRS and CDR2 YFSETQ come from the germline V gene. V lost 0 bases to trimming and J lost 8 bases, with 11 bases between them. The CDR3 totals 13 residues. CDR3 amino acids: CASSLDVTAEAFF. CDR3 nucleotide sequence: TGCGCCAGCAGCTTGGATGTCACAGCGGAAGCTTTCTTT.